The 30 T cell receptor beta chains in this list originate from one sample, sequenced in a study of blood T cells in healthy people across ages. The authors ran a second PCR of roughly 7 to 11 cycles using a sample-barcoded 5' primer and a J-beta primer mix. Using its own MiXCR run on the 5' RACE reads, TCRdb lists one record per CDR3 protein. The table lists a few hundred thousand distinct CDR3 sequences, 27% of them singletons. These data were likewise used in another study, on T cells of mothers and their children.

The material sequenced was blood. These receptors all come from a boy aged 2 to 10 in good health.

This clonotype was seen a single time. This chain connects TRBV10-3 to TRBJ1-3; D gene unclear. CDR3 length equals 13 residues. Looked up from germline, CDR1 is ENHRY and CDR2 is SYGVKD. The V and J ends lost 10 bases and 5 bases respectively, with 15 bases between them. The CDR3 DNA is TGTGCCACCGCGAAGGCGGAAAGAAACACCATATATTTT. The encoded protein is CATAKAERNTIYF.

The rearrangement links TRBV10-3 to TRBJ2-3; D gene unclear. This CDR3 spans 14 amino acids. Trimming stripped 6 bases from V and 4 bases from J, with 14 bases between. Germline V gives CDR1 ENHRY, CDR2 SYGVKD. CDR3 residues: CAIRDLYGPDTQYF. The CDR3, as DNA: TGTGCCATCAGGGATCTCTACGGGCCAGATACGCAGTATTTT.

In this sample, this clonotype turned up a few times. The V gene is TRBV9, the J gene TRBJ2-1; no firm D call. The CDR3 consists of 14 residues. V lost 2 bases to trimming and J lost 8 bases, with 14 bases between them. Germline V lookup: CDR1 SGDLS, CDR2 YYNGEE. CDR3 amino acids: CASSVGSLVDEQFF. In DNA form, the CDR3 reads TGTGCCAGCAGCGTCGGAAGTTTGGTCGATGAGCAGTTCTTC.

The chain has TRBV4-3 and TRBJ1-5; unclear D gene. Germline CDR1 reads LGHNA; CDR2 reads YSLEER. The V gene lost 0 bases and the J gene lost 2 bases, with 5 bases spanning the gap. This CDR3 region has 14 residues. CDR3 nucleotides: TGCGCCAGCAGCCAAGATTGGCGCAATCAGCCCCAGCATTTT. Protein product: CASSQDWRNQPQHF.

This clonotype was seen a few times. The chain recombines TRBV28 with TRBJ1-2; tentative D call: TRBD1 (5 bases). The CDR3 extends over 16 amino acids. Per germline, CDR1 MDHEN and CDR2 SYDVKM. V was cut by 5 bases and J by 7 bases, with 23 bases left in between. The CDR3, as DNA: TGTGCCAGCAGTCTGAACTTAAAAAAACAGGAAACTGGCTACACCTTC. Its translation: CASSLNLKKQETGYTF.

A few counts support this clonotype. The rearrangement links TRBV9 to TRBJ1-5; TRBD1 might be the D (6 bases). This CDR3 contains 16 residues. Germline CDR1 reads SGDLS; CDR2 reads YYNGEE. The ends were cut back, 0 bases at V and 6 bases at J, with 16 bases in the middle. The CDR3 sequence: CASSVVRGRGGQPQHF. CDR3 DNA: TGTGCCAGCAGCGTAGTCCGGGGCAGGGGCGGTCAGCCCCAGCATTTT.

The rearrangement links TRBV3-1 to TRBJ2-7; no definite D call. V was cut by 4 bases and J by 4 bases, with 8 bases left in between. The V gene's germline CDR1 is LGHDT and CDR2 YNNKEL (reference sequence). The CDR3 is 12 residues long. Here the CDR3 DNA reads TGTGCCAGCAGCCTCCGATTTTACGAGCAGTACTTC. It yields the protein CASSLRFYEQYF.

Comment on this clonotype: One junction end does not reproduce the germline sequence, and a read error may be involved. This chain links TRBV6-2 or TRBV6-3 with TRBJ1-1; D may be TRBD1 (6 bases). Germline CDR1 reads MNHEY; CDR2 reads SVGEGT. CDR3 size: 13 residues. The CDR3 region is CASSGDMNTEAFF. The CDR3, as DNA: TGCGCCAGCAGCGGGGACATGAACACTGAAGCTTTCTTT.

This clonotype was counted only a few times. The chain recombines TRBV10-3 with TRBJ1-1; weak D call: TRBD1 (6 bases). Germline CDR1 ENHRY, CDR2 SYGVKD. V gave up 6 bases and J gave up 5 bases, with 13 bases separating them. The CDR3 runs to 13 residues. CDR3 DNA: TGTGCCATCAGCCCCTTAGGGGGGACTGAAGCTTTCTTT. This codes for CAISPLGGTEAFF.

The chain combines TRBV5-1 with TRBJ2-2; 9 bases align to TRBD2. The length of the CDR3 is 15 residues. V was clipped by 7 bases and J by 8 bases; unmatched bases: 12. Germline V gene data show CDR1 as SGHRS and CDR2 as YFSETQ. CDR3 region: CASRTGDSGSGELFF. CDR3 nucleotides: TGCGCCAGCCGGACCGGGGATAGCGGGAGTGGGGAGCTGTTTTTT.

The sample holds a few counts of this clonotype. V gene TRBV20-1 combines with J gene TRBJ2-3; 7 bases match TRBD2. J gave up 1 base and V 5 bases, and 6 bases lay outside the gene matches. The CDR3 is 14 amino acids. Germline loops: CDR1 DFQATT, CDR2 SNEGSKA (reference sequence). The CDR3 nucleotides are TGCAGTGCTTACGGACTAGGCCGCACAGATACGCAGTATTTT. Translation: CSAYGLGRTDTQYF.

A word on this clonotype: The CDR3 ends on some other residue instead of the conserved phenylalanine or tryptophan, so this is likely a read error. The rearrangement links TRBV29-1 to TRBJ2-5; D gene ambiguous. Germline-derived CDR1 and CDR2 are SQVTM and ANQGSEA. The CDR3 has 12 amino acids. V was pared by 5 bases and J by 4 bases, with 11 bases between. The CDR3 DNA reads TGCAGCGTTCCGGACCTGGGAGAGACCCAGTACCTC. Translation: CSVPDLGETQYL.

This clonotype occurred a few times. V and J are TRBV20-1 and TRBJ2-5; the D call may be TRBD1 or TRBD2 (5 bases each). Per germline, CDR1 DFQATT and CDR2 SNEGSKA (reference sequence). This CDR3 is built from 15 residues. Between the trimmed V and J ends, which lost 6 bases and 1 base, there was a span of 18 bases. The CDR3 DNA sequence: TGCAGTGCCCCGAGAGCCGGGACGGCCCAAGAGACCCAGTACTTC. Translated: CSAPRAGTAQETQYF.

This sequence joins TRBV9 and TRBJ2-1; possibly TRBD2 for D (7 bases). Germline V lookup: CDR1 SGDLS, CDR2 YYNGEE. V lost 4 bases to trimming and J lost 5 bases, with 19 bases between them. The CDR3 contains 16 residues. CDR3 nucleotides: TGTGCCAGCAGCCCCAGAGGGGGGGCCTCAAACAATGAGCAGTTCTTC. Translated, it gives CASSPRGGASNNEQFF.

The chain couples TRBV6-5 to TRBJ2-7; D unclear. CDR1 is MNHEY and CDR2 is SVGAGI in the germline V gene. Trimming stripped 0 bases from V and 0 bases from J, with 12 bases between. The CDR3 runs 16 residues. CDR3 DNA: TGTGCCAGCAGTTACTCGAGTTCGGGTTACTCCTACGAGCAGTACTTC. Translating it yields CASSYSSSGYSYEQYF.

Only a few counts were recorded for this clonotype. The gene calls are TRBV20-1 and TRBJ2-3, with unresolved D. The V and J ends lost 5 bases and 5 bases respectively, with 14 bases between them. Germline V CDR1 and CDR2: DFQATT, SNEGSKA (reference sequence). The CDR3 is 13 amino acids. The CDR3 protein is CSAGPGEVDTQYF. DNA for the CDR3: TGCAGTGCTGGCCCGGGTGAGGTAGATACGCAGTATTTT.

This clonotype was observed a handful of times. The chain combines TRBV6-6 with TRBJ2-2; 7 bases are a match to TRBD1. This CDR3 contains 15 residues. V shed 6 bases and J 2 bases; nucleotides not matched to a gene: 6. Germline values: CDR1 MNHNY, CDR2 SVGAGI (reference sequence). CDR3 in amino acids: CASRGTELNTGELFF. CDR3 coding DNA: TGTGCCAGCAGGGGGACAGAGCTAAACACCGGGGAGCTGTTTTTT.

This clonotype was observed a few times. This chain uses TRBV9 with TRBJ2-7; tentative D call: TRBD2 (5 bases). Trimming shortened V by 0 bases and J by 3 bases, and 19 bases separated the two germline ends. Germline CDR1 reads SGDLS; CDR2 reads YYNGEE. The CDR3 extends over 17 amino acids. CDR3 protein: CASSVGIDHGGGYEQYF. The CDR3 DNA follows: TGTGCCAGCAGCGTAGGGATTGATCACGGAGGAGGCTACGAGCAGTACTTC.

This clonotype was found a few times. The chain uses TRBV25-1 and TRBJ2-1, with 7 bases aligning to TRBD2. TRBJ2-7 matches the DNA end more closely, so the J call is doubtful. This CDR3 spans 16 amino acids. Germline V gene lookup returns CDR1 MGHDK and CDR2 SYGVNS. The DNA of the CDR3 is TGTGCCAGCAGTGAAAGCGCGGGGGACTCCTCCTACGAGCAGTACTTC. Its translation is CASSESAGDSSYEQYF.

This clonotype was picked up a small number of times. The chain combines TRBV11-2 with TRBJ2-7, with D perhaps TRBD1 or TRBD2 (5 bases each). The CDR3 consists of 18 residues. Trimming cost V 1 base and J 1 base, with 20 bases left between them. CDR1 and CDR2 from the germline V gene are SGHAT and FQNNGV. DNA for the CDR3: TGTGCCAGCAGCTTAGGGGGACCGCCTGAGATAAGGTCCTACGAGCAGTACTTC. Translation: CASSLGGPPEIRSYEQYF. Looking up the rest from reference TRBV11-2 and TRBJ2-7 gives the full variable domain: EAGVAQSPRYKIIEKRQSVAFWCNPISGHATLYWYQQILGQGPKLLIQFQNNGVVDDSQLPKDRFSAERLKGVDSTLKIQPAKLEDSAVYLCASSLGGPPEIRSYEQYFGPGTRLTVT.

This clonotype was counted a single time. The chain joins TRBV10-3 to TRBJ1-1, with 10 positions matching TRBD1. Germline V gene sequence: CDR1 ENHRY, CDR2 SYGVKD. This CDR3 spans 15 amino acids. The V and J ends lost 0 bases and 3 bases, in that order; junction bases with no gene match: 1. The CDR3 region has the DNA TGTGCCATCAGTGAGTCCGGACAGGGGGACACTGAAGCTTTCTTT. Translating gives CAISESGQGDTEAFF.

The J gene is TRBJ2-1, the V gene TRBV7-3; 14 positions agree with TRBD2. CDR3 length: 17 amino acids. V gave up 4 bases and J gave up 8 bases; unmatched junction bases: 10. CDR1 and CDR2 (germline): SGHTA, FQGTGA. CDR3 loop: CASSSPGLAGARDEQFF. The CDR3 DNA reads as TGTGCCAGCAGCTCCCCGGGACTAGCGGGGGCCAGGGATGAGCAGTTCTTC.

This clonotype was counted a few times. J is TRBJ1-5 and V is TRBV30; TRBD1 aligns across 7 bases. The CDR3 spans 13 residues. Trimming removed 5 bases from V and 0 bases from J; junction bases left unmatched: 1. Germline assignment: CDR1 GTSNPN and CDR2 SVGIG (reference sequence). DNA of the CDR3: TGTGCCTGGGACAGGGATAGCAATCAGCCCCAGCATTTT. Translated, it gives CAWDRDSNQPQHF.

In this sample, this clonotype turned up a few times. V gene TRBV28 combines with J gene TRBJ2-5; D could derive from TRBD1 or TRBD2 (5 bases each). The J call may be in error: the DNA end matches TRBJ2-7 better. Germline values: CDR1 MDHEN, CDR2 SYDVKM. The CDR3 is 14 amino acids. DNA for the CDR3: TGTGCCAGCAGTCCCACTCGGGACCCCTACGAGCAGTACTTC. It encodes CASSPTRDPYEQYF.

There are a few counts of this clonotype. The chain has TRBV6-8 and TRBJ2-7; the D gene is possibly TRBD1 (6 bases). This CDR3 has 16 residues. The germline CDR1 and CDR2 sequences are MNHGY and SAAAGT. V lost 2 bases and J lost 6, with 20 bases in between. The CDR3 here is CASSYERLDSPREQYF. CDR3 bases: TGTGCCAGCAGTTACGAGAGGCTGGACAGTCCGCGCGAGCAGTACTTC.

This sequence joins TRBV4-3 and TRBJ2-4, with 9 bases identical to TRBD1. CDR1 is LGHNA, CDR2 YSLEER, per germline. The V gene end was trimmed by 0 bases and the J gene end by 4 bases; junction bases not matched to a gene: 4. This CDR3 contains 16 residues. CDR3 sequence (DNA): TGCGCCAGCAGCCAAGATCTGGGACAGGGTAAAAACATTCAGTACTTC. Its translation: CASSQDLGQGKNIQYF.

This chain connects TRBV6-5 to TRBJ1-4, with TRBD1 as a possible D gene (5 bases). The CDR3 spans 14 residues. V dropped 1 base and J dropped 8 bases, with 11 bases sitting between them. Germline V gene data show CDR1 as MNHEY and CDR2 as SVGAGI. The DNA of the CDR3 is TGTGCCAGCAGTTACTACCAGGGACGGGAAAAACTGTTTTTT. Translating it yields CASSYYQGREKLFF.

This clonotype appeared a few times. The chain carries TRBV27 and TRBJ2-5; 8 nucleotides line up with TRBD1. V shed 3 bases and J 2 bases; nucleotides not matched to a gene: 2. The CDR3 spans 14 residues. The germline CDR1 and CDR2 sequences are MNHEY and SMNVEV (reference sequence). The CDR3 DNA follows: TGTGCCAGCAGTTTCCGGGACAGGCAAGAGACCCAGTACTTC. It yields the protein CASSFRDRQETQYF.

Only a few counts were recorded for this clonotype. This rearrangement joins TRBV29-1 to TRBJ2-2; the D is unclear. Germline CDR1 and CDR2: SQVTM and ANQGSEA. The CDR3 length is 15 residues. V was clipped by 4 bases and J by 3 bases, with 15 bases between them. CDR3 loop: CSVGHGPVDTGELFF. DNA for the CDR3: TGCAGCGTTGGACACGGTCCGGTAGACACCGGGGAGCTGTTTTTT.

This clonotype was observed a few times. The chain employs TRBV7-3 and TRBJ2-5, with D tentatively TRBD2 (6 bases). Trimming pared 5 bases from V and 7 bases from J, leaving 17 bases between. Germline V gene lookup returns CDR1 SGHTA and CDR2 FQGTGA. The CDR3 length is 14 residues. CDR3 in amino acids: CASSVLGRGGTQYF. The CDR3 DNA reads as TGTGCCAGCAGCGTACTAGGAAGGGGAGGGACCCAGTACTTC.